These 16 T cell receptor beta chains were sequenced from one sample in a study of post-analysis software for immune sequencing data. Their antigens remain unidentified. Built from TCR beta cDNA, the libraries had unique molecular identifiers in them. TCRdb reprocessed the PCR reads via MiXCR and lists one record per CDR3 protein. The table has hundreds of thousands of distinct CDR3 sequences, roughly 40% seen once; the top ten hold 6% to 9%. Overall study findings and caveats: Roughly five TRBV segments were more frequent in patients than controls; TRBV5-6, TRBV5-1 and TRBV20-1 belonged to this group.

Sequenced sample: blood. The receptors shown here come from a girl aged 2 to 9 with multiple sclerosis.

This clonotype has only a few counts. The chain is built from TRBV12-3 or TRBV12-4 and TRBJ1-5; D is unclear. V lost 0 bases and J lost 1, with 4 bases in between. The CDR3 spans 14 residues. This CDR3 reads CASSLAGSNQPQHF. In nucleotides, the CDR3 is TGTGCCAGCAGTTTAGCAGGGAGCAATCAGCCCCAGCATTTT.

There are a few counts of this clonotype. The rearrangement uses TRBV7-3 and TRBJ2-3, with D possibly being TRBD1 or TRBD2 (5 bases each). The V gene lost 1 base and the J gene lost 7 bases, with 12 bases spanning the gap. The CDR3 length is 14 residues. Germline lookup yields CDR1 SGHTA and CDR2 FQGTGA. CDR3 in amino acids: CASSLMSGPYTQYF. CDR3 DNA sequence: TGTGCCAGCAGCTTAATGTCGGGGCCCTATACGCAGTATTTT.

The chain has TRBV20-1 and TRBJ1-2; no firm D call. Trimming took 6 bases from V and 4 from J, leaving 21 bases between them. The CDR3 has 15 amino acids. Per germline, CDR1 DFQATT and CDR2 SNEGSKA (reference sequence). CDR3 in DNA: TGCAGTGCCCCGACGCCGGACGCCCGAATCTATGGCTACACCTTC. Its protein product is CSAPTPDARIYGYTF.

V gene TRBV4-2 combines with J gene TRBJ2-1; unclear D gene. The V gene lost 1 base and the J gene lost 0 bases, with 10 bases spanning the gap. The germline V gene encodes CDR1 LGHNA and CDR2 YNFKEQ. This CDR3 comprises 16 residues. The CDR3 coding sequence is TGTGCCAGCAGCCAAGGGGTAGGTAGCTCCTACAATGAGCAGTTCTTC. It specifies CASSQGVGSSYNEQFF.

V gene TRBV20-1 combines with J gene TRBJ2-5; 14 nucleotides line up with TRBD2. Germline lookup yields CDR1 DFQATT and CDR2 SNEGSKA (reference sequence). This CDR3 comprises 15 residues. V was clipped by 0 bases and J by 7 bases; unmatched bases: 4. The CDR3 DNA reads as TGCAGTGCTAGAGATGGGACTAGCGGGAGAGGGACCCAGTACTTC. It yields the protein CSARDGTSGRGTQYF.

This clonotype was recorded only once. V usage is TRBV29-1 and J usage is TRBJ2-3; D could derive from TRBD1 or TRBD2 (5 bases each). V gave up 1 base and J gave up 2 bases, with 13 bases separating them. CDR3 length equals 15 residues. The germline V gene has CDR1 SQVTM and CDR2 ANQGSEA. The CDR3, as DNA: TGCAGCGTTGAAGTTACCGGGACGGACACAGATACGCAGTATTTT. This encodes CSVEVTGTDTDTQYF.

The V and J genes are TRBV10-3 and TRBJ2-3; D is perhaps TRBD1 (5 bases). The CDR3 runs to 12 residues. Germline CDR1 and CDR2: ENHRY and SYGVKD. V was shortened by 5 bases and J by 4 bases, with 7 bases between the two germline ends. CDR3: CAISLGADTQYF. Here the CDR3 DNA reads TGTGCCATCAGTCTAGGGGCAGATACGCAGTATTTT.

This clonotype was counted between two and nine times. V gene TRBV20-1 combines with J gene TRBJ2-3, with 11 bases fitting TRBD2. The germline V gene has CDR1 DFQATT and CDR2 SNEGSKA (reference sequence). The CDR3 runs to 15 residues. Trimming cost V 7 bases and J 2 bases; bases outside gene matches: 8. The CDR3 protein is CSVELSGGVTDTQYF. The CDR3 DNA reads TGCAGTGTGGAGCTTAGCGGGGGGGTCACAGATACGCAGTATTTT.

CDR3 sequence: CASSRTSGTYNEQFF. As DNA, the CDR3 is TGTGCCAGCAGCCGAACTAGCGGGACATACAATGAGCAGTTCTTC. The chain carries TRBV14 and TRBJ2-1, with 10 bases lining up with TRBD2. J gave up 4 bases and V 4 bases, and 4 bases lay outside the gene matches. The CDR3 runs to 15 residues. The germline V gene has CDR1 SGHDN and CDR2 FVKESK.

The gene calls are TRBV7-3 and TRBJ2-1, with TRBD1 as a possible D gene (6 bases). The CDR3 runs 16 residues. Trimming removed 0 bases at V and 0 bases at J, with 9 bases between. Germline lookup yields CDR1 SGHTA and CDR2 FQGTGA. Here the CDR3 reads CASSLTSGDSYNEQFF. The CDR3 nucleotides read TGTGCCAGCAGCTTAACGTCAGGGGACTCCTACAATGAGCAGTTCTTC.

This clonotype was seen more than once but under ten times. CDR3 residues: CSARGRLAGRTDTQYF. CDR3 DNA sequence: TGCAGTGCTAGAGGCCGACTAGCGGGCCGCACAGATACGCAGTATTTT. The rearrangement links TRBV20-1 to TRBJ2-3, with 10 bases lining up with TRBD2. V lost 1 base and J lost 1; bases outside the gene matches: 5. Germline CDR1 reads DFQATT; CDR2 reads SNEGSKA (reference sequence). The CDR3 has 16 residues.

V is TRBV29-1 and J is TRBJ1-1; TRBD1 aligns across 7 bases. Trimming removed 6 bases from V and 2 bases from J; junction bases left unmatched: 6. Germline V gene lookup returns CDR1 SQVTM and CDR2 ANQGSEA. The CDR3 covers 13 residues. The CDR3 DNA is TGCAGCGTCGCCGGGACAGCTAACACTGAAGCTTTCTTT. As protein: CSVAGTANTEAFF.

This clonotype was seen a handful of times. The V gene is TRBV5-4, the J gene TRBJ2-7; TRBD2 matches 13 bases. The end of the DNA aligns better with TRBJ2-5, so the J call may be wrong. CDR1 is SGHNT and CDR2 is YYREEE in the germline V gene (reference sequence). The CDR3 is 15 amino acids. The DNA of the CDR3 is TGTGCCAGCAGCAGAAGACTAGCGGGGGGTGAGACCCAGTACTTC. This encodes CASSRRLAGGETQYF.

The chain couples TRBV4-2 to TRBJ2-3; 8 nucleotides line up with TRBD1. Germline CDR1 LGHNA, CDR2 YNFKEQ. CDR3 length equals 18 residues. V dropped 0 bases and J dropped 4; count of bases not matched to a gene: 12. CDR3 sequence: CASSQERDRISVADTQYF. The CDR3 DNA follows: TGTGCCAGCAGCCAAGAAAGGGACAGGATAAGTGTCGCAGATACGCAGTATTTT.

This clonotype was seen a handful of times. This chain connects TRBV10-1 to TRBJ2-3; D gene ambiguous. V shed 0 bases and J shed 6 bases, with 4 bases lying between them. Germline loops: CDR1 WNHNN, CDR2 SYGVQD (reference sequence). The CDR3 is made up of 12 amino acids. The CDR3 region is CASSESVDTQYF. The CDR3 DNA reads TGCGCCAGCAGTGAGTCGGTGGATACGCAGTATTTT.

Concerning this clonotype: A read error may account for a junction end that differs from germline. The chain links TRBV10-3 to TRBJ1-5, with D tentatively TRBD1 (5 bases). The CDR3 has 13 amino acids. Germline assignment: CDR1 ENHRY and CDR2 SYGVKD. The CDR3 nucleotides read TGTGCCAGCAGTGGGGACGGGGGTCAGCCCCAGCATTTT. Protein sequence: CASSGDGGQPQHF.